The rows below give T cell receptor beta chains drawn from one sample of a study of yellow fever vaccine responses in identical twins. TCRdb fed the RT-PCR reads into MiXCR, producing one record per CDR3 protein. The data show 30,000 to 35,000 distinct CDR3 sequences, about 61% seen once. The material was T cells from blood (PBMCs), unsorted or a sorted subset (not recorded which), obtained before or after yellow fever vaccination (not recorded which). The receptors originated from a young woman who received the yellow fever vaccine. The CDR3 runs from the conserved cysteine through the conserved F or W. The D gene is left open where the match is weak. Only some rows state a clone size, as once, few, many or a class for expanded clones.

D gene	V gene	clone size	J gene	CDR3 protein	CDR3 DNA
TRBD1	TRBV6-2/TRBV6-3	-	TRBJ2-7	CASSYDRAVQYF	TGTGCCAGCAGTTACGACAGGGCGGTGCAGTACTTC
-	TRBV24-1	-	TRBJ2-1	CATSIGGSYNEQFF	TGTGCCACCAGTATTGGCGGGTCTTACAATGAGCAGTTCTTC
-	TRBV20-1	-	TRBJ2-5	CSAIDPEVAQYF	TGCAGTGCCATAGACCCCGAGGTGGCCCAGTACTTC
TRBD1	TRBV15	-	TRBJ1-6	CATSRDQGEASPLHF	TGTGCCACCAGCAGAGACCAGGGGGAGGCTTCACCCCTCCACTTT
-	TRBV29-1	-	TRBJ2-7	CSAGTGYGAYEQYF	TGCAGCGCCGGAACAGGGTACGGGGCCTACGAGCAGTACTTC
-	TRBV20-1	medium-sized	TRBJ1-1	CSASRKDTEAFF	TGCAGTGCTAGCAGAAAGGACACTGAAGCTTTCTTT
TRBD1	TRBV27	-	TRBJ2-4	CASIFTYQGVKNIQYF	TGTGCCAGCATTTTTACGTACCAGGGGGTCAAAAACATTCAGTACTTC
TRBD1	TRBV11-1	once	TRBJ1-2	CASSLVGQAGENYGYTF	TGTGCCAGCAGCTTAGTGGGACAGGCGGGGGAGAACTATGGCTACACCTTC
-	TRBV11-2	-	TRBJ2-7	CASSSPGLLGYEQYF	TGTGCCAGCAGCTCACCAGGCCTCCTCGGCTACGAGCAGTACTTC
TRBD2	TRBV12-3/TRBV12-4	-	TRBJ2-7	CASSWTSRGEQYF	TGTGCCAGCAGTTGGACTAGTCGCGGCGAGCAGTACTTC
TRBD1	TRBV18	-	TRBJ2-1	CASSPNNRGMGEQFF	TGTGCCAGCTCACCTAACAACAGGGGGATGGGTGAGCAGTTCTTC
-	TRBV12-3/TRBV12-4	-	TRBJ1-1	CASSLGVGWTEAFF	TGTGCCAGCAGTTTGGGGGTCGGGTGGACTGAAGCTTTCTTT
-	TRBV19	-	TRBJ1-1	CATFNSGNTEAFF	TGTGCCACTTTCAATTCGGGGAACACTGAAGCTTTCTTT
-	TRBV20-1	-	TRBJ2-7	CSARVRKWDGTYEQYF	TGCAGTGCTAGAGTAAGGAAATGGGACGGTACCTACGAGCAGTACTTC
-	TRBV20-1	once	TRBJ2-7	CSASLPDDEQYF	TGCAGTGCTAGTTTGCCCGACGACGAGCAGTACTTC
TRBD1	TRBV28	-	TRBJ2-2	CASSPTRDRATGELFF	TGTGCCAGCAGCCCAACCCGGGACAGGGCCACCGGGGAGCTGTTTTTT
-	TRBV12-3/TRBV12-4	-	TRBJ2-2	CASSWQMNTGELFF	TGTGCCAGCAGTTGGCAGATGAACACCGGGGAGCTGTTTTTT
-	TRBV12-3/TRBV12-4	-	TRBJ1-1	CATPTLRRGNTEAFF	TGTGCCACCCCGACTCTCCGCCGGGGAAACACTGAAGCTTTCTTT
TRBD2	TRBV5-1	-	TRBJ2-2	CASSLLGLANTGELFF	TGCGCCAGCAGCTTGCTCGGACTAGCGAATACCGGGGAGCTGTTTTTT
-	TRBV3-1	-	TRBJ2-3	CASSQGSSTDTQYF	TGTGCCAGCAGCCAAGGGTCTAGCACAGATACGCAGTATTTT
-	TRBV28	-	TRBJ2-3	CARRAHSPDTQYF	TGTGCCAGAAGAGCGCACTCCCCCGATACGCAGTATTTT
-	TRBV7-6	-	TRBJ2-2	CASSYTTGELFF	TGTGCCAGCAGCTACACCACCGGGGAGCTGTTTTTT
-	TRBV7-8	-	TRBJ2-2	CASSFLPTGELFF	TGTGCCAGCAGCTTTCTTCCAACCGGGGAGCTGTTTTTT
-	TRBV2	-	TRBJ2-1	CASSVEIYNEQFF	TGTGCCAGCAGTGTTGAAATCTACAATGAGCAGTTCTTC
-	TRBV18	-	TRBJ2-5	CASSPGLGETQYF	TGTGCCAGCTCCCCCGGACTCGGGGAGACCCAGTACTTC
-	TRBV23-1	-	TRBJ2-6	CASRPIGPFLHGANVLTF	TGCGCCAGCCGCCCAATCGGACCCTTTCTTCATGGGGCCAACGTCCTGACTTTC
-	TRBV5-1	-	TRBJ2-5	CASSLEKVRETQYF	TGCGCCAGCAGCTTGGAGAAGGTCCGGGAGACCCAGTACTTC
TRBD2	TRBV10-3	-	TRBJ2-7	CAIGPSGTAYEQYF	TGTGCCATCGGCCCGAGCGGGACCGCCTACGAGCAGTACTTC
TRBD2	TRBV3-1	-	TRBJ2-5	CASSQGSSGQETQYF	TGTGCCAGCAGCCAGGGTTCTAGCGGACAAGAGACCCAGTACTTC
-	TRBV4-1	-	TRBJ1-1	CASSPNPSPITEAFF	TGCGCCAGCAGCCCTAACCCAAGTCCCATCACTGAAGCTTTCTTT
-	TRBV2	-	TRBJ2-7	CASSDPGITYEQYF	TGTGCCAGCAGTGATCCAGGGATCACCTACGAGCAGTACTTC
-	TRBV11-1	-	TRBJ2-2	CASSGTAGGELFF	TGTGCCAGCAGCGGGACGGCCGGCGGGGAGCTGTTTTTT
-	TRBV21-1	-	TRBJ2-3	CASRLGRRTSGVGTDTQYF	TGTGCCAGCAGGCTCGGCAGACGAACTAGCGGGGTCGGCACAGATACGCAGTATTTT
TRBD2	TRBV7-2	-	TRBJ2-3	CASSLAGTSGDTQYF	TGTGCCAGCAGCTTAGCGGGGACTAGCGGAGATACGCAGTATTTT
-	TRBV28	-	TRBJ2-1	CASSLSTREYNEQFF	TGTGCCAGCAGTCTTTCGACAAGGGAATACAATGAGCAGTTCTTC
-	TRBV18	few	TRBJ1-1	CASSPRQAEAFF	TGTGCCAGCTCACCGAGACAGGCCGAAGCTTTCTTT
-	TRBV4-3	few	TRBJ2-1	CASSQGSGEAYNEQFF	TGCGCCAGCAGCCAAGGAAGCGGAGAGGCCTACAATGAGCAGTTCTTC
TRBD1	TRBV10-1	-	TRBJ2-1	CASSGGTGSSYNEQFF	TGCGCCAGCAGTGGGGGGACAGGGAGCTCCTACAATGAGCAGTTCTTC
-	TRBV10-3	few	TRBJ1-1	CATQHPGAEAFF	TGTGCCACCCAACACCCGGGGGCTGAAGCTTTCTTT
TRBD1	TRBV5-1	-	TRBJ2-7	CASSSTPGGTYEQYF	TGCGCCAGCAGCTCCACCCCAGGGGGCACCTACGAGCAGTACTTC
TRBD2	TRBV28	-	TRBJ2-1	CASLTSGPYNEQFF	TGTGCCAGCCTAACTAGCGGACCCTACAATGAGCAGTTCTTC
TRBD1	TRBV19	few	TRBJ2-5	CASSPSGGKETQYF	TGTGCCAGTAGTCCGTCAGGGGGCAAAGAGACCCAGTACTTC
TRBD2	TRBV20-1	-	TRBJ2-1	CSARSGTSRSDEQFF	TGCAGTGCTAGGTCCGGGACTAGCCGGAGCGATGAGCAGTTCTTC
-	TRBV10-3	-	TRBJ2-3	CAIRQGGATDTQYF	TGTGCCATCAGACAGGGGGGGGCCACAGATACGCAGTATTTT
TRBD2	TRBV14	-	TRBJ2-3	CASSQGLALITDTQYF	TGTGCCAGCAGCCAAGGACTAGCGCTGATCACAGATACGCAGTATTTT
TRBD2	TRBV20-1	-	TRBJ2-2	CSARPVREDTGELFF	TGCAGTGCTCGCCCAGTGCGGGAGGACACCGGGGAGCTGTTTTTT
-	TRBV7-8	-	TRBJ1-2	CASSLPQGRLAF	TGTGCCAGCAGCTTACCGCAGGGACGGCTAGCCTTC